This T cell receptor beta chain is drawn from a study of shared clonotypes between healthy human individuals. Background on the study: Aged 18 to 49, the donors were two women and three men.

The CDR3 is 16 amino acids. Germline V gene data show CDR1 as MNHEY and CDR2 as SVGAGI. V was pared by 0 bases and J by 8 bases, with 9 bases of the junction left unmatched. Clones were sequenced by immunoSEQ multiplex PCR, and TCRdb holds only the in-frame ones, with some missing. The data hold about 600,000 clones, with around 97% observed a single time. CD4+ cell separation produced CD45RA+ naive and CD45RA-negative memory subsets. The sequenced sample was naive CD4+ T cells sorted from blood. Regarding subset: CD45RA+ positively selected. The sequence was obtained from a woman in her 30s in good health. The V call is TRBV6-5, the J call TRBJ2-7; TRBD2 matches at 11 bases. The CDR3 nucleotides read TGTGCCAGCAGTTACTCCGGACTAGCGGGCCTTTACAAGCAGTACTTC. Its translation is CASSYSGLAGLYKQYF.